These T cell receptor beta chains were read from a single sample in a study of T cell responses to AZD1222 COVID-19 vaccine. Generated by immunoSEQ multiplex PCR, the TCRdb table keeps only in-frame clones and is missing some. The data contain some 150,000 clones, under 95% of them singletons. The specimen comprised peripheral blood, sampled on day 0 of AZD1222 vaccination. Receptor source: an adult in good health. The CDR3 runs from the conserved cysteine through the conserved F or W. Fields, in order: CDR3 DNA, CDR3 protein, D gene, CDR3 length, V gene, clone size, J gene. A D gene is named only where the DNA matches it firmly. Size tells how often a clone was seen (once, few, many) or the class of an expanded clone, and some rows leave it out.

cdr3_nt: TGTGCCACCAGTGATGCGGAAGCCAACCTTTTGGATGAGCAGTTCTTC
cdr3_aa: CATSDAEANLLDEQFF
d_call: .
cdr3_length: 16
v_call: TRBV24-1
clone_size: .
j_call: TRBJ2-1

cdr3_nt: TGTGCCAGCAGCTTATCAGGGGTCGGAAACACCATATATTTT
cdr3_aa: CASSLSGVGNTIYF
d_call: .
cdr3_length: 14
v_call: TRBV7-9
clone_size: .
j_call: TRBJ1-3

cdr3_nt: TGTGCCAGCAGCTCGCAAGTTAGGGGGAACACCGGGGAGCTGTTTTTT
cdr3_aa: CASSSQVRGNTGELFF
d_call: .
cdr3_length: 16
v_call: TRBV7-3
clone_size: .
j_call: TRBJ2-2

cdr3_nt: TGCGCCAGCAGCCTCGGACCACTTAATCAGCCCCAGCATTTT
cdr3_aa: CASSLGPLNQPQHF
d_call: .
cdr3_length: 14
v_call: TRBV5-1
clone_size: .
j_call: TRBJ1-5

cdr3_nt: TGTGCCAGCAGTCGCGACTTGTACCAAGAGACCCAGTACTTC
cdr3_aa: CASSRDLYQETQYF
d_call: .
cdr3_length: 14
v_call: TRBV6-2/TRBV6-3
clone_size: .
j_call: TRBJ2-5

cdr3_nt: TGTGCCAGCAGTATAGTAGCGGGACAGGGTTCTTCACCCCTCCACTTT
cdr3_aa: CASSIVAGQGSSPLHF
d_call: TRBD1
cdr3_length: 16
v_call: TRBV7-9
clone_size: once
j_call: TRBJ1-6

cdr3_nt: TGTGCCAGCAGTGTGCAGGGTGACTTCTATGGCTACACCTTC
cdr3_aa: CASSVQGDFYGYTF
d_call: .
cdr3_length: 14
v_call: TRBV2
clone_size: .
j_call: TRBJ1-2

cdr3_nt: TGTGCCAGCAGCTTAGCCGGGACAGAGAATTCACCCCTCCACTTT
cdr3_aa: CASSLAGTENSPLHF
d_call: TRBD1
cdr3_length: 15
v_call: TRBV7-6
clone_size: .
j_call: TRBJ1-6

cdr3_nt: TGTGCCAGCAGCTCCGGGGGGGCTGGGACCGGGGAGCTGTTTTTT
cdr3_aa: CASSSGGAGTGELFF
d_call: TRBD2
cdr3_length: 15
v_call: TRBV13
clone_size: .
j_call: TRBJ2-2

cdr3_nt: TGTGCCAGCAGCAAAAGGTACCGGCGCCCCGTCTACGAGCAGTACTTC
cdr3_aa: CASSKRYRRPVYEQYF
d_call: .
cdr3_length: 16
v_call: TRBV21-1
clone_size: .
j_call: TRBJ2-7

cdr3_nt: TGTGCCAGCAGTCCGTGGGTAGGGGGGAACTATGGCTACACCTTC
cdr3_aa: CASSPWVGGNYGYTF
d_call: .
cdr3_length: 15
v_call: TRBV9
clone_size: .
j_call: TRBJ1-2

cdr3_nt: TGTGCCAGCAGCCCGAACCAAGTGAACACTGAAGCTTTCTTT
cdr3_aa: CASSPNQVNTEAFF
d_call: .
cdr3_length: 14
v_call: TRBV7-2
clone_size: .
j_call: TRBJ1-1

cdr3_nt: TGTGCCAGCAGCTATAGGGGCGAAAACACCATATATTTT
cdr3_aa: CASSYRGENTIYF
d_call: .
cdr3_length: 13
v_call: TRBV11-3
clone_size: once
j_call: TRBJ1-3

cdr3_nt: TGTGCCATCAGGGAAGGGACGCTCGGCTACACCTTC
cdr3_aa: CAIREGTLGYTF
d_call: .
cdr3_length: 12
v_call: TRBV10-3
clone_size: .
j_call: TRBJ1-2

cdr3_nt: TGTGCCAGCAGCTTGGCCTGGGGGGGATCATCCTACGAGCAGTACTTC
cdr3_aa: CASSLAWGGSSYEQYF
d_call: TRBD2
cdr3_length: 16
v_call: TRBV5-8
clone_size: once
j_call: TRBJ2-7

cdr3_nt: TGCGCCAGCAGTCCTCCCTGGGGGCGGACAGGGCGGACTGAAGCTTTCTTT
cdr3_aa: CASSPPWGRTGRTEAFF
d_call: TRBD1
cdr3_length: 17
v_call: TRBV10-2
clone_size: .
j_call: TRBJ1-1

cdr3_nt: TGTGCCAGCAGTTCAACAGGTTACACAGGGAGAGAGACCCAGTACTTC
cdr3_aa: CASSSTGYTGRETQYF
d_call: .
cdr3_length: 16
v_call: TRBV27
clone_size: .
j_call: TRBJ2-5

cdr3_nt: TGTGCCAGCAGCTTTGGACAGGCAACTAATGAAAAACTGTTTTTT
cdr3_aa: CASSFGQATNEKLFF
d_call: TRBD1
cdr3_length: 15
v_call: TRBV7-8
clone_size: .
j_call: TRBJ1-4

cdr3_nt: TGTGCCAGCAGTACTAGCGGGGCCCAGAACACCGGGGAGCTGTTTTTT
cdr3_aa: CASSTSGAQNTGELFF
d_call: TRBD2
cdr3_length: 16
v_call: TRBV6-2/TRBV6-3
clone_size: once
j_call: TRBJ2-2

cdr3_nt: TGTGCCAGCAGCCTGACAGGGCTTAGCAATCAGCCCCAGCATTTT
cdr3_aa: CASSLTGLSNQPQHF
d_call: TRBD1
cdr3_length: 15
v_call: TRBV7-2
clone_size: .
j_call: TRBJ1-5

cdr3_nt: TGTGCCAGCTCACCACAGGGGGCGGTGACCTACGAGCAGTACTTC
cdr3_aa: CASSPQGAVTYEQYF
d_call: TRBD1
cdr3_length: 15
v_call: TRBV18
clone_size: once
j_call: TRBJ2-7

cdr3_nt: TGTGCCAGCAGCCGCTCCGGGACGAGCTCCTACGAGCAGTACTTC
cdr3_aa: CASSRSGTSSYEQYF
d_call: .
cdr3_length: 15
v_call: TRBV7-2
clone_size: .
j_call: TRBJ2-7

cdr3_nt: TGTGCCAGCAGACAAAACCGACAGAATAATTCACCCCTCCACTTT
cdr3_aa: CASRQNRQNNSPLHF
d_call: .
cdr3_length: 15
v_call: TRBV7-8
clone_size: .
j_call: TRBJ1-6

cdr3_nt: TGCAGCGTTGGGCAGGGTAGCCACGAGCAGTACTTC
cdr3_aa: CSVGQGSHEQYF
d_call: .
cdr3_length: 12
v_call: TRBV29-1
clone_size: .
j_call: TRBJ2-7

cdr3_nt: TGTGCCAGCAGCGGATCGGGACAGTTGAACACTGAAGCTTTCTTT
cdr3_aa: CASSGSGQLNTEAFF
d_call: TRBD1
cdr3_length: 15
v_call: TRBV9
clone_size: .
j_call: TRBJ1-1

cdr3_nt: TGCGCCAGCAGCTTGGATGGGGGTAATCAGCCCCAGCATTTT
cdr3_aa: CASSLDGGNQPQHF
d_call: .
cdr3_length: 14
v_call: TRBV5-1
clone_size: .
j_call: TRBJ1-5

cdr3_nt: TGTGCCAGCAGCGCCCAAGGCAGAAACACTGAAGCTTTCTTT
cdr3_aa: CASSAQGRNTEAFF
d_call: .
cdr3_length: 14
v_call: TRBV7-9
clone_size: .
j_call: TRBJ1-1

cdr3_nt: TGTGCCAGCTCGGCCCGCCTAGGGATCAATGAGCAGTTCTTC
cdr3_aa: CASSARLGINEQFF
d_call: .
cdr3_length: 14
v_call: TRBV6-5
clone_size: .
j_call: TRBJ2-1

cdr3_nt: TGTGCCAGTAGTAGTAGCGGGGGAGCAATCGGTGAGCAGTTCTTC
cdr3_aa: CASSSSGGAIGEQFF
d_call: TRBD2
cdr3_length: 15
v_call: TRBV19
clone_size: .
j_call: TRBJ2-1

cdr3_nt: TGTGCCACCCTAACAGGGACACAAGCTTTCTTT
cdr3_aa: CATLTGTQAFF
d_call: .
cdr3_length: 11
v_call: TRBV19
clone_size: .
j_call: TRBJ1-1

cdr3_nt: TGTGCCAGCCGCGATGGGAACTATGGCTACACCTTC
cdr3_aa: CASRDGNYGYTF
d_call: .
cdr3_length: 12
v_call: TRBV19
clone_size: .
j_call: TRBJ1-2

cdr3_nt: TGTGCCAGTAGTATCGGGTCGGCGGGCGCCTACGAGCAGTACTTC
cdr3_aa: CASSIGSAGAYEQYF
d_call: .
cdr3_length: 15
v_call: TRBV19
clone_size: .
j_call: TRBJ2-7

cdr3_nt: TGCAGTGCGCCACTGAACACTGAAGCTTTCTTT
cdr3_aa: CSAPLNTEAFF
d_call: .
cdr3_length: 11
v_call: TRBV20-1
clone_size: .
j_call: TRBJ1-1

cdr3_nt: TGTGCCAGCTCACCCCCCTCGTATCCCTACGAGCAGTACTTC
cdr3_aa: CASSPPSYPYEQYF
d_call: .
cdr3_length: 14
v_call: TRBV18
clone_size: .
j_call: TRBJ2-7

cdr3_nt: TGTGCCAGCAGCAGTATGGGGCAGGGCACTGAAGCTTTCTTT
cdr3_aa: CASSSMGQGTEAFF
d_call: .
cdr3_length: 14
v_call: TRBV7-2
clone_size: .
j_call: TRBJ1-1

cdr3_nt: TGTGCCAGCAGAAGGACAGGCCGTGGGAATGGCTACACCTTC
cdr3_aa: CASRRTGRGNGYTF
d_call: TRBD1
cdr3_length: 14
v_call: TRBV6-5
clone_size: .
j_call: TRBJ1-2

cdr3_nt: TGTGCCAGCAGCCTCAGGGGGGCGCGAGGACCCTACAATGAGCAGTTCTTC
cdr3_aa: CASSLRGARGPYNEQFF
d_call: .
cdr3_length: 17
v_call: TRBV7-2
clone_size: .
j_call: TRBJ2-1

cdr3_nt: TGTGCCAGCAGCCCCGCCGGAGCGGGGGGGCGCTATGAGCAGTTCTTC
cdr3_aa: CASSPAGAGGRYEQFF
d_call: TRBD2
cdr3_length: 16
v_call: TRBV3-1/TRBV3-2
clone_size: once
j_call: TRBJ2-1

cdr3_nt: TGTGCCAGGCCCATCGGCCGATCAGGGGGACGCCTCTCTGGAAACACCATATATTTT
cdr3_aa: CARPIGRSGGRLSGNTIYF
d_call: TRBD1
cdr3_length: 19
v_call: TRBV6-4
clone_size: .
j_call: TRBJ1-3

cdr3_nt: TGTGCCAGCAGCTTGGCCGTTGGGGGCAGGGGGCGAAGGAGGACTGAAGCTTTCTTT
cdr3_aa: CASSLAVGGRGRRRTEAFF
d_call: TRBD1
cdr3_length: 19
v_call: TRBV5-6
clone_size: once
j_call: TRBJ1-1

cdr3_nt: TGTGCCACCAGCAGAGATAGGACGAGCACAGATACGCAGTATTTT
cdr3_aa: CATSRDRTSTDTQYF
d_call: .
cdr3_length: 15
v_call: TRBV15
clone_size: .
j_call: TRBJ2-3

cdr3_nt: TGCAGCGTTGCCCGTCGGGCCGACTCAGACGAGCAGTACTTC
cdr3_aa: CSVARRADSDEQYF
d_call: .
cdr3_length: 14
v_call: TRBV29-1
clone_size: .
j_call: TRBJ2-7

cdr3_nt: TGTGCCAGCAGCTTAGTTGCTCTCTCTAAGGCTGGAAACACCATATATTTT
cdr3_aa: CASSLVALSKAGNTIYF
d_call: .
cdr3_length: 17
v_call: TRBV7-8
clone_size: .
j_call: TRBJ1-3